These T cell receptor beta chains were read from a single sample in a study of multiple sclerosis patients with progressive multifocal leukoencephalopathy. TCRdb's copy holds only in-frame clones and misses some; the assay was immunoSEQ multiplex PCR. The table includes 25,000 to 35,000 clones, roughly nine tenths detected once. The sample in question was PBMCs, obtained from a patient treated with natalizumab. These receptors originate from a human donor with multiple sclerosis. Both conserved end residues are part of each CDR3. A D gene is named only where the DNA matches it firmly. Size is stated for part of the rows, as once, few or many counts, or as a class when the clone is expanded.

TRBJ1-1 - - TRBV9 CASSTPGATEAFF TGTGCCAGCTCCACCCCAGGGGCCACTGAAGCTTTCTTT
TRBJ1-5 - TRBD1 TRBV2 CASSDGRGPRKHF TGTGCCAGCAGTGACGGGAGGGGGCCCCGAAAGCATTTT
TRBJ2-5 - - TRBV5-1 CASSPGSFQETQYF TGCGCCAGCAGCCCGGGGTCTTTCCAAGAGACCCAGTACTTC
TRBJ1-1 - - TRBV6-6 CASSRQKNTEAFF TGTGCCAGCAGTAGACAGAAGAACACTGAAGCTTTCTTT
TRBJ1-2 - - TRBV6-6 CASSQDYGYTF TGTGCCAGCAGTCAAGACTATGGCTACACCTTC
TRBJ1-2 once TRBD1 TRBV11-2 CASSLEPRTGTYGYTF TGTGCCAGCAGCTTAGAACCAAGGACAGGGACCTATGGCTACACCTTC
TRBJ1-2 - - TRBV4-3 CASSQVPVGDYGYTF TGCGCCAGCAGCCAAGTACCCGTGGGGGACTATGGCTACACCTTC
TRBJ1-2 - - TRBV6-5 CASSSGSYGYTF TGTGCCAGCAGCAGCGGGAGTTATGGCTACACCTTC
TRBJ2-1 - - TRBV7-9 CASSTPTSWGADEQFF TGTGCCAGCAGCACCCCGACTAGCTGGGGGGCCGATGAGCAGTTCTTC
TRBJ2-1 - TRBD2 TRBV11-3 CASSLGLAGHNEQFF TGTGCCAGCAGCTTAGGACTAGCGGGGCACAATGAGCAGTTCTTC
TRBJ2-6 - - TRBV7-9 CASSGDGGANVLTF TGTGCCAGCAGCGGGGACGGCGGGGCCAACGTCCTGACTTTC
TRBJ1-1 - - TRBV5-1 CASSNLGTSETEAFF TGCGCCAGCAGTAATTTAGGGACCTCGGAGACTGAAGCTTTCTTT
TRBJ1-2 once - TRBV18 CASSPRGSDGYTF TGTGCCAGCTCACCTCGGGGGTCCGATGGCTACACCTTC
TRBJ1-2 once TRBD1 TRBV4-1 CASSQVPGQGKPYGYTF TGCGCCAGCAGCCAAGTCCCGGGACAGGGAAAACCCTATGGCTACACCTTC
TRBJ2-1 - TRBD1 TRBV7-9 CASSLGDSPSYNEQFF TGTGCCAGCAGCTTAGGGGACAGCCCATCCTACAATGAGCAGTTCTTC
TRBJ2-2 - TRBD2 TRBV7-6 CASSPQAGTTGELFF TGTGCCAGCAGCCCTCAAGCGGGAACCACCGGGGAGCTGTTTTTT
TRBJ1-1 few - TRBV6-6 CASSPVGGNTEAFF TGTGCCAGCAGCCCGGTGGGAGGAAACACTGAAGCTTTCTTT
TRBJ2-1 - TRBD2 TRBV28 CASSPPSGAYNEQFF TGTGCCAGCAGTCCGCCTAGCGGGGCCTACAATGAGCAGTTCTTC
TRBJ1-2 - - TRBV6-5 CASRQTVHGYTF TGTGCCAGCAGACAGACAGTCCATGGCTACACCTTC
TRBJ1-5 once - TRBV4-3 CASSPRGNQPQHF TGCGCCAGCAGCCCCAGGGGCAATCAGCCCCAGCATTTT
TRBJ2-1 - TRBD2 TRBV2 CASSEGASGIFSEQFF TGTGCCAGCAGTGAAGGGGCCAGCGGGATCTTCAGTGAGCAGTTCTTC
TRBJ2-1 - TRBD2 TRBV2 CASSGSSGLAGVGEQFF TGTGCCAGCAGTGGATCTTCGGGACTAGCGGGAGTAGGGGAGCAGTTCTTC
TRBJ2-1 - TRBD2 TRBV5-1 CASSLGGSGRSYNEQFF TGCGCCAGCAGCTTGGGTGGTAGCGGGAGATCCTACAATGAGCAGTTCTTC
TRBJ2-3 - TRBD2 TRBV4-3 CASSQDEQREFSDTQYF TGCGCCAGCAGCCAAGATGAACAGCGGGAGTTTTCAGATACGCAGTATTTT
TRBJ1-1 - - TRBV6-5 CASSYSGSALEAFF TGTGCCAGCAGTTACTCAGGTTCTGCACTTGAAGCTTTCTTT
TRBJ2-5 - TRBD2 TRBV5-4 CASSSYGLAGVGETQYF TGTGCCAGCAGCTCTTACGGACTAGCGGGAGTGGGAGAGACCCAGTACTTC
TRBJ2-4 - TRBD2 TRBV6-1 CASSEGGTKNIQYF TGTGCCAGCAGTGAGGGAGGGACCAAAAACATTCAGTACTTC
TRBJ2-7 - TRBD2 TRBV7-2 CASSFPSGSSYEQYF TGTGCCAGCAGCTTTCCGAGCGGGAGCTCCTACGAGCAGTACTTC
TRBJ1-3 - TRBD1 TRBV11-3 CASSPGQGVGNTIYF TGTGCCAGCAGCCCCGGACAGGGGGTTGGAAACACCATATATTTT
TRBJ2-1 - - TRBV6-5 CASSWTGSTSYNEQFF TGTGCCAGCAGTTGGACTGGGAGTACGTCCTACAATGAGCAGTTCTTC
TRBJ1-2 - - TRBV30 CAWIPSKTRSYTF TGTGCCTGGATTCCCTCCAAGACCCGGAGCTACACCTTC
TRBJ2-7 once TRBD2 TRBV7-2 CASRLLAGAYEQYF TGTGCCAGCAGACTACTAGCGGGAGCCTACGAGCAGTACTTC
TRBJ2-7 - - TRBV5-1 CASSAAGARRDEQYF TGCGCCAGCAGTGCGGCGGGGGCGCGGAGGGACGAGCAGTACTTC
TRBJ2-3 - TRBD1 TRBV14 CASSHQGAGWRADTQYF TGTGCCAGCAGCCATCAGGGGGCCGGGTGGAGGGCAGATACGCAGTATTTT
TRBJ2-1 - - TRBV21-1 CASSSPRGRFF TGTGCCAGCAGCAGCCCTAGAGGTCGGTTCTTC
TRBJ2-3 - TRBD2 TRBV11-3 CASSPPGGTQYF TGTGCCAGCAGCCCCCCGGGAGGTACGCAGTATTTT
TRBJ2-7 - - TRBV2 CASSAVYEQYF TGTGCCAGCAGCGCCGTGTACGAGCAGTACTTC
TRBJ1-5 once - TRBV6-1 CASSENQPQHF TGTGCCAGCAGTGAAAATCAGCCCCAGCATTTT
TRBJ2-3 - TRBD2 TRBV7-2 CASSTSGSDTQYF TGTGCCAGCAGCACTAGCGGGAGTGATACGCAGTATTTT
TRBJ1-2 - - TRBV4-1 CASSQAQAYGYTF TGCGCCAGCAGCCAAGCGCAGGCCTATGGCTACACCTTC
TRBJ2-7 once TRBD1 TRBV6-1 CASRAGTGYEQYF TGTGCCAGCAGAGCCGGGACAGGCTACGAGCAGTACTTC
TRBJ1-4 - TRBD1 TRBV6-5 CASSQRTGGAEKLFF TGTGCCAGCAGTCAACGGACAGGGGGAGCGGAAAAACTGTTTTTT
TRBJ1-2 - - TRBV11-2 CASSSQGRDYGYTF TGTGCCAGCAGCTCTCAGGGTAGAGACTATGGCTACACCTTC
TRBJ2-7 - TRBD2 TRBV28 CASSSLGTSGDEQYF TGTGCCAGCAGTTCTCTAGGGACTAGCGGTGATGAGCAGTACTTC
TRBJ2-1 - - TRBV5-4 CASMETGREPFF TGTGCCAGCATGGAAACCGGCCGCGAGCCGTTCTTC
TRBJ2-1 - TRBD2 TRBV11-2 CASSLRRAGVSYNEQFF TGTGCCAGCAGCTTAAGACGGGCGGGAGTATCCTACAATGAGCAGTTCTTC
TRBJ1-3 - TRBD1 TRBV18 CASSPGQGAYTIYF TGTGCCAGCTCACCGGGACAGGGGGCTTACACCATATATTTT
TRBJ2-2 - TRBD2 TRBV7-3 CASSLTPTSGITGELFF TGTGCCAGCAGCTTAACCCCGACTAGCGGGATAACCGGGGAGCTGTTTTTT